A selection of T cell receptor beta chains follows, all from one sample in a study of a mutant IDH1 vaccine in newly diagnosed glioma. What these receptors recognize is not known. Clones were read by immunoSEQ multiplex PCR, and TCRdb kept only the in-frame ones, dropping some. The profile shows about 94,000 clones, under 90% of them singletons. The sequencing used PBMCs, collected from a glioma patient whose treatment included an IDH1 peptide vaccine. The origin of the receptors is a woman aged 50 to 60 with glioma. CDR3s include the opening cysteine and the closing phenylalanine or tryptophan. Fields, in order: V gene, clone size, J gene, D gene, CDR3 protein, CDR3 DNA. The D gene is left open where the match is weak. Some rows have no size entry. The others give once, few or many, or a class for an expanded clone.

TRBV4-1	.	TRBJ2-2	.	CASSQEKTGELFF	TGCGCCAGCAGCCAAGAAAAGACCGGGGAGCTGTTTTTT
TRBV7-6	.	TRBJ2-5	TRBD1	CASSDRDSLETQYF	TGTGCCAGCAGCGATCGGGACAGCTTGGAGACCCAGTACTTC
TRBV28	.	TRBJ2-7	TRBD1	CASSFSWDRVAYEQYF	TGTGCCAGCAGTTTTAGCTGGGACAGGGTTGCCTACGAGCAGTACTTC
TRBV19	.	TRBJ1-4	.	CASSMSLFSATNEKLFF	TGTGCCAGTAGTATGTCCCTCTTCAGTGCAACTAATGAAAAACTGTTTTTT
TRBV5-1	.	TRBJ1-4	.	CASSSGPNEKLFF	TGCGCCAGCAGCTCTGGCCCGAATGAAAAACTGTTTTTT
TRBV29-1	.	TRBJ2-1	.	CSVTHPGSEQFF	TGCAGCGTTACCCACCCTGGCAGTGAGCAGTTCTTC
TRBV5-4	.	TRBJ2-7	.	CASRFQMGEQYF	TGTGCCAGCAGATTCCAAATGGGTGAGCAGTACTTC
TRBV9	.	TRBJ2-6	.	CASSPPGSHSSGANVLTF	TGTGCCAGCAGCCCCCCAGGGAGCCACAGCTCTGGGGCCAACGTCCTGACTTTC
TRBV6-5	.	TRBJ1-6	.	CASSYSAGSQSPLHF	TGTGCCAGCAGTTACTCGGCAGGGTCACAGTCACCCCTCCACTTT
TRBV30	.	TRBJ1-2	.	CAWRGPGTDYGYTF	TGTGCCTGGAGGGGTCCCGGGACTGACTATGGCTACACCTTC
TRBV9	.	TRBJ1-1	.	CASSLQGNTEAFF	TGTGCCAGCAGCTTACAGGGAAACACTGAAGCTTTCTTT
TRBV10-2	few	TRBJ2-7	.	CASSDWTVSYEQYF	TGCGCCAGCAGTGACTGGACAGTTTCCTACGAGCAGTACTTC
TRBV7-2	.	TRBJ1-1	.	CASSLGTPNEAFF	TGTGCCAGCAGCCTGGGGACACCAAATGAAGCTTTCTTT
TRBV18	.	TRBJ1-6	.	CASSPNPSYNSPLHF	TGTGCCAGCTCACCAAACCCCTCCTATAATTCACCCCTCCACTTT
TRBV6-5	.	TRBJ2-1	TRBD2	CASSYLGLAEQFF	TGTGCCAGCAGTTACTTGGGACTAGCGGAGCAGTTCTTC
TRBV19	.	TRBJ1-4	.	CASSVRGLNEKLFF	TGTGCCAGTAGTGTCAGGGGCCTTAATGAAAAACTGTTTTTT
TRBV18	.	TRBJ1-5	TRBD1	CASSPGTGGRQPQHF	TGTGCCAGCTCACCAGGGACAGGGGGTAGGCAGCCCCAGCATTTT
TRBV5-1	.	TRBJ2-5	.	CASSLAGGQETQYF	TGCGCCAGCAGCTTGGCCGGGGGCCAAGAGACCCAGTACTTC
TRBV2	.	TRBJ2-7	.	CASMAQGPRLSYEQYF	TGTGCCAGCATGGCCCAGGGCCCGCGGCTCTCCTACGAGCAGTACTTC
TRBV5-1	.	TRBJ1-6	TRBD1	CASSLVGTGPNSPLHF	TGCGCCAGCAGCTTGGTGGGGACAGGCCCTAATTCACCCCTCCACTTT
TRBV7-2	.	TRBJ1-5	.	CASSFFQGGNQPQHF	TGTGCCAGCAGCTTCTTTCAGGGTGGCAATCAGCCCCAGCATTTT
TRBV10-2	.	TRBJ2-5	.	CASSTRGARGVTQYF	TGCGCCAGCAGTACCCGGGGGGCGCGAGGGGTGACCCAGTACTTC
TRBV28	.	TRBJ1-5	.	CASSLVSNQPQHF	TGTGCCAGCAGCCTAGTCAGCAATCAGCCCCAGCATTTT
TRBV11-2	once	TRBJ2-5	.	CASSRGREETQYF	TGTGCCAGCAGCCGGGGCAGGGAGGAGACCCAGTACTTC
TRBV18	.	TRBJ1-1	.	CASSPPGPNTEAFF	TGTGCCAGCTCACCCCCCGGGCCGAACACTGAAGCTTTCTTT
TRBV28	.	TRBJ2-4	.	CASSFSHGQPRIENIQYF	TGTGCCAGCAGTTTTTCCCACGGACAGCCACGGATTGAAAACATTCAGTACTTC
TRBV9	.	TRBJ1-3	.	CASSVSEPGNTIYF	TGTGCCAGCAGCGTATCTGAACCTGGAAACACCATATATTTT
TRBV6-1	.	TRBJ2-3	.	CASSEGGPHRDTQYF	TGTGCCAGCAGTGAAGGGGGTCCGCACCGAGATACGCAGTATTTT
TRBV10-2	.	TRBJ2-5	.	CASSAVGTQETQYF	TGCGCCAGCAGTGCGGTGGGGACCCAAGAGACCCAGTACTTC
TRBV11-3	.	TRBJ1-1	.	CASSLVSNTEAFF	TGTGCCAGCAGCTTAGTCAGCAACACTGAAGCTTTCTTT
TRBV18	.	TRBJ1-2	.	CASSPGHTQGYGYTF	TGTGCCAGCTCACCTGGACACACACAAGGCTATGGCTACACCTTC
TRBV5-1	few	TRBJ2-7	.	CASSFSAGFSYEQYF	TGCGCCAGCAGCTTTTCGGCAGGGTTCTCCTACGAGCAGTACTTC
TRBV4-1	.	TRBJ1-1	.	CASSPGGGTEAFF	TGCGCCAGCAGCCCTGGAGGAGGGACTGAAGCTTTCTTT
TRBV6-5	.	TRBJ2-7	.	CASSESGNRYEQYF	TGTGCCAGCAGTGAATCCGGGAATAGGTACGAGCAGTACTTC
TRBV28	.	TRBJ1-6	.	CASTLDGYNSPLHF	TGTGCCAGCACCCTCGACGGCTATAATTCACCCCTCCACTTT
TRBV6-5	once	TRBJ2-1	.	CASSYVASRSYNEQFF	TGTGCCAGCAGTTACGTGGCTAGCCGGTCCTACAATGAGCAGTTCTTC
TRBV6-5	.	TRBJ2-1	.	CASSYRRGDNAEQFF	TGTGCCAGCAGTTATCGCCGCGGGGACAATGCTGAGCAGTTCTTC
TRBV2	.	TRBJ1-2	.	CASSEGHSYGYTF	TGTGCCAGCAGTGAAGGACACAGCTATGGCTACACCTTC
TRBV27	.	TRBJ2-3	.	CASSPGTDTQYF	TGTGCCAGCAGCCCCGGCACAGATACGCAGTATTTT
TRBV2	.	TRBJ2-1	TRBD2	CASSGGASGRPPYNEQFF	TGTGCCAGCAGCGGGGGGGCTAGCGGGAGGCCGCCCTACAATGAGCAGTTCTTC
TRBV28	.	TRBJ2-1	.	CATRTEFYNEQFF	TGTGCCACCAGGACAGAGTTCTACAATGAGCAGTTCTTC
TRBV7-9	.	TRBJ1-1	.	CASGREDSNTEAFF	TGTGCCAGCGGTCGGGAAGACTCGAACACTGAAGCTTTCTTT
TRBV28	once	TRBJ2-7	.	CASSLKNEQYF	TGTGCCAGCAGTTTAAAGAACGAGCAGTACTTC
TRBV11-2	.	TRBJ2-7	.	CASSLWGLAYEQYF	TGTGCCAGCAGCTTATGGGGTTTGGCCTACGAGCAGTACTTC
TRBV5-5	.	TRBJ1-4	.	CASSDWGVPNEKLFF	TGTGCCAGCAGCGATTGGGGGGTTCCTAATGAAAAACTGTTTTTT
TRBV7-9	.	TRBJ2-5	.	CASREPGRRETQYF	TGTGCCAGCAGGGAACCCGGGAGAAGGGAGACCCAGTACTTC
TRBV30	.	TRBJ2-2	TRBD1	CAWSVQEQGVLNTGELFF	TGTGCCTGGAGTGTACAGGAACAGGGGGTTTTGAACACCGGGGAGCTGTTTTTT
TRBV7-8	.	TRBJ1-5	.	CASSLAGRGPYQPQHF	TGTGCCAGCAGCTTAGCGGGCAGGGGCCCCTATCAGCCCCAGCATTTT
TRBV11-2	.	TRBJ1-2	TRBD1	CASSLMIGAGGGYTF	TGTGCCAGCAGCTTGATGATCGGAGCAGGGGGTGGCTACACCTTC
TRBV5-1	.	TRBJ2-1	TRBD2	CASSSDQTSGTGDEQFF	TGCGCCAGCAGCTCCGACCAAACTAGCGGGACTGGCGATGAGCAGTTCTTC
TRBV30	.	TRBJ2-5	.	CACLKDRNAETQYF	TGTGCCTGCCTTAAAGACAGGAATGCAGAGACCCAGTACTTC